A single sample gave rise to the 21 T cell receptor beta chains below, sequenced in a study of blood T cell repertoires in COVID-19. Clones were read by immunoSEQ multiplex PCR, and TCRdb kept only the in-frame ones, dropping some. This table has 60,000 to 75,000 clones, around 85% appearing once. The sample taken for sequencing was peripheral blood. All receptors derive from a woman in her 70s with acute or convalescent COVID-19.

This chain joins TRBV20-1 and TRBJ2-1, with D hard to call. Germline CDR1 and CDR2: DFQATT and SNEGSKA (reference sequence). The CDR3 extends over 10 amino acids. The V end was cut by 4 bases, the J end by 8 bases, with 6 bases between. The CDR3 sequence: CSAITDEQFF. DNA of the CDR3: TGCAGTGCTATTACGGATGAGCAGTTCTTC.

V usage is TRBV12-3 or TRBV12-4 and J usage is TRBJ2-3; D might be TRBD2 (5 bases). Trimming left V 8 bases short and J 5 bases short, with 14 bases between. The CDR3 runs to 13 residues. CDR3 sequence reads: CASGRQRGDTQYF. Here the CDR3 DNA reads TGTGCCAGCGGCCGACAACGGGGAGATACGCAGTATTTT.

Only one count was recorded for this clone. The V and J genes are TRBV3-1 (or the pseudogene TRBV3-2) and TRBJ2-3; no firm D call. Per germline, CDR1 LGHDT and CDR2 YNNKEL (reference sequence). The V gene lost 6 bases and the J gene lost 4 bases, with 8 bases spanning the gap. The CDR3 spans 12 residues. CDR3 in amino acids: CASSLISDTQYF. CDR3 sequence (DNA): TGTGCCAGCAGTCTTATATCAGATACGCAGTATTTT.

This chain's CDR3 is CSVAIGDEQYF. In DNA form, the CDR3 reads TGCAGCGTCGCCATAGGAGATGAGCAGTACTTC. The J gene is TRBJ2-7, the V gene TRBV29-1; D is uncertain. V lost 6 bases and J 7 bases, leaving 13 bases between the germline ends. Germline-derived CDR1 and CDR2 are SQVTM and ANQGSEA. CDR3 length equals 11 residues.

The V gene is TRBV7-9, the J gene TRBJ2-5; 11 positions agree with TRBD1. Germline CDR1 is SEHNR and CDR2 is FQNEAQ (reference sequence). There are 13 residues in the CDR3. V was pared by 6 bases and J by 9 bases, with 6 bases of the junction left unmatched. The CDR3 nucleotides are TGTGCCAGCAGAGCCGGGACAGGGGGGTCCCAGTACTTC. It yields the protein CASRAGTGGSQYF.

The chain employs TRBV5-1 and TRBJ1-2; 8 nucleotides line up with TRBD1. This CDR3 spans 15 amino acids. The germline V gene encodes CDR1 SGHRS and CDR2 YFSETQ. V trimming: 2 bases; J trimming: 8 bases; junction bases outside the gene matches: 11. In nucleotides, the CDR3 is TGCGCCAGCAGCTTAACTATCGGACAGGGAGGCGGCTACACCTTC. Its translation: CASSLTIGQGGGYTF. The full variable domain, with the rest looked up from reference TRBV5-1 and TRBJ1-2, is KAGVTQTPRYLIKTRGQQVTLSCSPISGHRSVSWYQQTPGQGLQFLFEYFSETQRNKGNFPGRFSGRQFSNSRSEMNVSTLELGDSALYLCASSLTIGQGGGYTFGSGTRLTVV.

The V gene is TRBV7-9, the J gene TRBJ2-2; 11 bases fit TRBD2. This CDR3 has 15 amino acids. The germline gives CDR1 SEHNR, CDR2 FQNEAQ (reference sequence). J lost 6 bases, V lost 1 base, and 1 base had no gene match. CDR3 amino acids: CASSLGLAGPGELFF. Here the CDR3 DNA reads TGTGCCAGCAGCTTAGGACTAGCGGGGCCCGGGGAGCTGTTTTTT.

The genes are TRBV15 and TRBJ2-3; D might be TRBD1 (5 bases). Germline CDR1 is LNHNV and CDR2 is YYDKDF (reference sequence). The CDR3 runs 13 residues. V lost 8 bases to trimming and J lost 1 base, with 10 bases between them. In DNA form, the CDR3 reads TGTGCCACCGCGAAAGGGGGCACAGATACGCAGTATTTT. Protein sequence: CATAKGGTDTQYF.

Here the CDR3 reads CASSPLASGTEAFF. The CDR3 DNA is TGTGCCAGCAGCCCCCTTGCTAGCGGCACTGAAGCTTTCTTT. The chain has TRBV3-1 (or the pseudogene TRBV3-2) and TRBJ1-1, with no clear D. This CDR3 spans 14 amino acids. Between the trimmed V and J ends, which lost 4 bases and 4 bases, there was a span of 13 bases. The germline gives CDR1 LGHDT, CDR2 YNNKEL (reference sequence).

The chain has TRBV27 and TRBJ2-5; a possible D gene is TRBD2 (6 bases). Trimming removed 4 bases from V and 2 bases from J, with 17 bases in between. Germline V lookup: CDR1 MNHEY, CDR2 SMNVEV (reference sequence). CDR3 size: 16 residues. The CDR3 is CASSSTSRVIQETQYF. The CDR3 nucleotides read TGTGCCAGCAGTTCGACTAGTCGCGTAATACAAGAGACCCAGTACTTC.

CDR3 sequence reads: CASSLIRQGMNTEAFF. The CDR3 DNA is TGCGCCAGCAGCCTGATTCGACAGGGGATGAACACTGAAGCTTTCTTT. The J gene is TRBJ1-1, the V gene TRBV5-1, with 8 bases fitting TRBD1. V lost 4 bases, J lost 0 bases, and 8 bases stayed unmatched. Germline CDR1 and CDR2: SGHRS and YFSETQ. This CDR3 region has 16 residues. The whole variable domain, filled in from reference TRBV5-1 and TRBJ1-1, reads KAGVTQTPRYLIKTRGQQVTLSCSPISGHRSVSWYQQTPGQGLQFLFEYFSETQRNKGNFPGRFSGRQFSNSRSEMNVSTLELGDSALYLCASSLIRQGMNTEAFFGQGTRLTVV.

A word on this clone: One end of the junction is discordant with germline, which a read error may explain. This chain joins TRBV14 and TRBJ1-1; no reliable D call. CDR1 is SGHDN, CDR2 FVKESK, per germline. This CDR3 comprises 16 residues. The CDR3 loop is CANSQDRVGRSTEAFF. The CDR3 region has the DNA TGTGCCAACAGCCAAGATCGGGTGGGGAGAAGCACTGAAGCTTTCTTT.

The V gene is TRBV18, the J gene TRBJ1-1; tentative D call: TRBD1 (5 bases). Germline CDR1 and CDR2: KGHSH and LQKENI. This CDR3 has 15 residues. V gave up 5 bases and J gave up 5 bases, with 18 bases separating them. This CDR3 reads CASSKKMGGGTEAFF. CDR3 nucleotide sequence: TGTGCCAGCTCAAAAAAGATGGGGGGAGGAACTGAAGCTTTCTTT.

The J gene is TRBJ1-1, the V gene TRBV2; the D gene is possibly TRBD1 (5 bases). The length of the CDR3 is 15 residues. CDR1 and CDR2 (germline): SNHLY, FYNNEI. The ends were cut back, 3 bases at V and 5 bases at J, with 16 bases in the middle. The CDR3 spells CASSEGGTAETEAFF. CDR3 coding DNA: TGTGCCAGCAGTGAGGGCGGGACTGCCGAAACTGAAGCTTTCTTT.

With respect to this clone: The sample contains more than one DNA sequence encoding this CDR3. The chain couples TRBV19 to TRBJ2-3; D remains unclear. The CDR3 has 13 amino acids. V lost 4 bases to trimming and J lost 2 bases, with 7 bases between them. CDR1 LNHDA and CDR2 SQIVND come from the germline V gene (reference sequence). Written as DNA, the CDR3 is TGTGCCAGTAGTAGGCAGGTCACAGATACGCAGTATTTT. It specifies CASSRQVTDTQYF.

The chain combines TRBV19 with TRBJ2-4, with D perhaps TRBD1 (5 bases). This CDR3 contains 14 residues. Germline V gene lookup returns CDR1 LNHDA and CDR2 SQIVND (reference sequence). Trimming took off 5 bases at V and 12 bases at J, with 20 bases between the two ends. Written as DNA, the CDR3 is TGTGCCAGTAGTCAAACCGACCAGGGAATTGGTCAGTACTTC. This sequence encodes CASSQTDQGIGQYF. The full variable domain, rest sourced from reference TRBV19 and TRBJ2-4, is DGGITQSPKYLFRKEGQNVTLSCEQNLNHDAMYWYRQDPGQGLRLIYYSQIVNDFQKGDIAEGYSVSREKKESFPLTVTSAQKNPTAFYLCASSQTDQGIGQYFGAGTRLSVL.

The chain couples TRBV2 to TRBJ1-5; 9 bases line up with TRBD1. V was clipped by 6 bases and J by 2 bases; unmatched bases: 8. The CDR3 is 16 amino acids. Germline lookup yields CDR1 SNHLY and CDR2 FYNNEI. The CDR3 sequence is CASSHQTGGGNQPQHF. The DNA for the CDR3 is TGTGCCAGCAGCCACCAGACAGGGGGGGGCAATCAGCCCCAGCATTTT.

This chain uses TRBV9 with TRBJ2-1; 7 nucleotides align to TRBD1. V gave up 3 bases and J gave up 2 bases; unmatched junction bases: 5. The germline CDR1 and CDR2 sequences are SGDLS and YYNGEE. The length of the CDR3 is 15 residues. In DNA form, the CDR3 reads TGTGCCAGCAGCGCGACGGGACAGACCTACAATGAGCAGTTCTTC. Encoded protein: CASSATGQTYNEQFF.

The chain recombines TRBV9 with TRBJ2-5; the D gene is possibly TRBD1 (5 bases). Germline CDR1 reads SGDLS; CDR2 reads YYNGEE. Between the trimmed V and J ends, which lost 1 base and 2 bases, there was a span of 9 bases. This CDR3 comprises 14 residues. The CDR3 sequence is CASSVSGLQETQYF. CDR3 DNA sequence: TGTGCCAGCAGCGTATCAGGGCTACAAGAGACCCAGTACTTC.

This chain joins TRBV28 and TRBJ2-7; D ambiguous. Between the trimmed V and J ends, which lost 5 bases and 2 bases, there was a span of 10 bases. Germline V gene data show CDR1 as MDHEN and CDR2 as SYDVKM. The CDR3 extends over 13 amino acids. The CDR3 sequence: CASSREIPYEQYF. The CDR3 region has the DNA TGTGCCAGCAGTCGCGAGATCCCCTACGAGCAGTACTTC.

J is TRBJ1-2 and V is TRBV7-9, with a possible D match to TRBD1 (5 bases). Trimming left V 4 bases short and J 2 bases short, with 8 bases between. The germline CDR1 and CDR2 sequences are SEHNR and FQNEAQ (reference sequence). This CDR3 has 13 residues. CDR3 sequence: CASSSAGNYGYTF. In nucleotides, the CDR3 is TGTGCCAGCAGCTCCGCAGGGAACTATGGCTACACCTTC.